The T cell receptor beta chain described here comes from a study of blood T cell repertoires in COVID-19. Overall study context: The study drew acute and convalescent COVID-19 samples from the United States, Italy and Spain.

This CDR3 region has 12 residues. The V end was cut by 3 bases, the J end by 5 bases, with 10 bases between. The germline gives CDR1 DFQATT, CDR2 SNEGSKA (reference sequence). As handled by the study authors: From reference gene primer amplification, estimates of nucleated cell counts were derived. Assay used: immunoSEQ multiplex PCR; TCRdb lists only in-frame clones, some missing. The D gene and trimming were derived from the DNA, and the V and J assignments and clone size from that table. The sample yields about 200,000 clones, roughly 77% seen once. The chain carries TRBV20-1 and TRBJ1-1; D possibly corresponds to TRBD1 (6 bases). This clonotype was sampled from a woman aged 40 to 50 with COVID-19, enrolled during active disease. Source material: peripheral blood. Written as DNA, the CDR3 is TGCAGTGCTAGTCGGCAGGGGACTGAAGCTTTCTTT. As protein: CSASRQGTEAFF.